The clone carrying this TCR beta chain was seen many times. The target antigen is unknown. The CDR3 length is 15 residues. Germline CDR1 reads SGHRS; CDR2 reads YFSETQ. Trimming shortened V by 4 bases and J by 4 bases, and 17 bases separated the two germline ends. The sample originates from a study of T cells in Graves' hyperthyroidism and ophthalmopathy. Study conclusions and caveats: A model using 13 V-J features told ophthalmopathy apart from stable hyperthyroidism.

Amplified TCR beta CDR3 regions came from RNA transcripts. HTBI primers were used for first-round RT-PCR of the TCR CDR3. In TCRdb, the multiplex PCR reads were re-called with MiXCR into one record per CDR3 protein. The sample shows about 300,000 distinct CDR3 sequences, approximately 19% of them seen only once. Sequencing was carried out using blood. This sequence joins TRBV5-1 and TRBJ1-2; unclear D gene. The TCR was taken from a middle-aged man with Graves' ophthalmopathy. The CDR3 DNA reads TGCGCCAGCAGCCCCTCCAGCAAGAGTGGCTATGGCTACACCTTC. This codes for CASSPSSKSGYGYTF.